The source of this T cell receptor (beta chain) is a study of early T cells in non-severe SARS-CoV-2 infection (dated by TCRdb to the early 2020s). Background for the entire study: Bulk RNA from unsorted whole blood was used for TCR sequencing, so alpha and beta chains could not be paired. Points the paper makes about the study in general: Matching against VDJdb was skewed toward anti-spike CD8 responses, likely underestimated virus-specific expansions, and missed private and CD4 specificities.

Library creation used 5' RACE. The sample was run on a NextSeq 500. In the TCR library protocol, unique molecular identifiers were attached to individual cDNA molecules to correct for PCR bias and sequencing error. Both TCR alpha and beta chains were sequenced, and tight co-correlation was observed between alpha and beta sequence abundances in each sample. The original methods were these. V gene, J gene and CDR3 annotation of TCR sequences was performed with Decombinator V4. Expanded TCRs were defined as changing significantly between any two time points under a Poisson model with p below 0.0001. TCR abundances were normalised to the total number of TCRs sequenced in each sample and reported as counts per million. TRAV1-2 paired with TRAJ12, TRAJ20 or TRAJ33 defined MAIT TCRs, while TRAV10 paired with TRAJ18 defined iNKT TCRs. VDJdb, accessed on 1 November 2021, was searched for TCRs annotated for CMV, EBV and SARS-CoV-2, and TCRs annotated for more than one antigen were excluded. TCRdb ran its own pipeline on the public reads, namely fastp trimming at Q25 and MiXCR clone calling, and kept in-frame beta chains. CDR3 protein duplicates are merged, each entry listing the most common genes and DNA. The V and J calls were determined by TCRdb, not by the authors. The sample data list about 66,000 distinct CDR3 sequences, and about 13% of these were observed just once. The ten largest clones represent roughly 8% of the sample.

This clonotype was observed a handful of times. Its specific antigen is unknown. The sample holds no much larger clone one base away, and base qualities are not on file. CDR1 SNHLY and CDR2 FYNNEI are derived from the germline V gene. The CDR3 runs 14 amino acids, cysteine and phenylalanine included. Only the CDR3 DNA stays, 42 bases, in frame from base 1. V loses 3 bases, J loses 3 bases, and the germline ends lie 8 bases apart. The study was a case-control design nested within a healthcare worker cohort in London, UK, with weekly nasopharyngeal swab PCR tests and blood sampling. Healthcare workers were recruited between 23 and 31 March 2020, during the week of the UK lockdown, and were followed weekly for up to roughly 15 weeks.

The sequence was collected from an adult who was a healthcare worker with PCR-confirmed SARS-CoV-2 infection or an uninfected control (not recorded which). The sample taken for sequencing was whole blood. This receptor chain uses TRBV2 and TRBJ2-2, and perhaps TRBD1 as D gene, on 6 matching bases. At the DNA level, the sequence is TGTGCCAGCAGTGAGGACAGTCACACCGGGGAGCTGTTTTTT. This is translated as CASSEDSHTGELFF. The full variable domain, completed from the reference TRBV2 and TRBJ2-2 proteins outside the CDR3, reads EPEVTQTPSHQVTQMGQEVILRCVPISNHLYFYWYRQILGQKVEFLVSFYNNEISEKSEIFDDQFSVERPDGSNFTLKIRSTKLEDSAMYFCASSEDSHTGELFFGEGSRLTVL.